One TCR beta chain is described in this entry. Its antigen is still unknown. These data originate in a study of OX40 agonist ivuxolimab in advanced cancers. As for the study in general: Ivuxolimab, an antibody that agonizes OX40 (CD134), was administered to the patients. Findings and caveats of the study: Patients who responded partially at 0.1-3.0 mg/kg showed clonal expansion ranking among the lowest. The authors did not determine the antigen specificity of the expanded peripheral T cells. In general, CD8+ T cells held more expanded clones than CD4+ did, on average.

Libraries were prepared by immunoSEQ multiplex PCR; TCRdb keeps only in-frame clonotypes and omits some of them. The repertoire holds some 45,000 clones, with approximately 80% as singletons. The CDR3 loop spans 14 amino acids. Trimming took off 5 bases at V and 2 bases at J, with 14 bases between the two ends. Germline CDR1 is GTSNPN and CDR2 is SVGIG (reference sequence). This sequence was found in an adult with an advanced solid tumor such as melanoma, head and neck, liver or kidney cancer. Specimen: CD4+ or CD8+ T cells sorted from blood, collected in a trial of the OX40 agonist ivuxolimab. The rearrangement joins TRBV30 to TRBJ2-3; weak D call: TRBD1 (6 bases). Here the CDR3 reads CAWGRGQNTDTQYF. The CDR3, as DNA: TGTGCCTGGGGAAGAGGACAGAACACAGATACGCAGTATTTT.